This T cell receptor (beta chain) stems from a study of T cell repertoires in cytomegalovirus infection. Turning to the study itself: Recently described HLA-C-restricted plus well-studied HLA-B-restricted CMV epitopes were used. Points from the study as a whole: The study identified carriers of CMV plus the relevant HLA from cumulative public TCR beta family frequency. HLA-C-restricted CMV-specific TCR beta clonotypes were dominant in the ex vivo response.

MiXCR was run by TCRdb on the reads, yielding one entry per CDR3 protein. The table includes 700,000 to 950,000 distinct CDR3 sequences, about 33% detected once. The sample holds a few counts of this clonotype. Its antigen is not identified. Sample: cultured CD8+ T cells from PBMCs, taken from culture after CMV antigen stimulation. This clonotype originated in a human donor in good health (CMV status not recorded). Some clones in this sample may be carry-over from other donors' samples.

The CDR3: CASSTDGFYEGYTF. The DNA of the CDR3 is TGTGCCAGCAGTACTGACGGATTCTATGAAGGCTACACCTTC. This chain connects TRBV27 to TRBJ1-2; D call uncertain. This CDR3 has 14 residues. Trimming cost V 5 bases and J 8 bases, with 18 bases left between them. Per germline, CDR1 MNHEY and CDR2 SMNVEV (reference sequence).